The 7 T cell receptor beta chains in this list originate from one sample, sequenced in a study of graft-versus-host responses after intestinal transplantation. Using immunoSEQ multiplex PCR, the repertoire was profiled, and TCRdb retains in-frame clones only, with some absent. In the table there are about 9,600 clones, around nine tenths of which are singletons. Investigators treated the graft tissue so that it released intraepithelial and lamina propria lymphocytes. Material: ileum tissue, obtained 700 to 850 days after intestinal transplantation. Receptor source: a human patient who received an intestinal transplant, so some T cells may come from the graft donor.

The chain has TRBV30 and TRBJ1-2; 9 positions agree with TRBD1. The germline V gene encodes CDR1 GTSNPN and CDR2 SVGIG (reference sequence). The CDR3 contains 13 residues. J lost 8 bases, V lost 0 bases, and 4 bases had no gene match. Here the CDR3 DNA reads TGTGCCTGGAGTGTCGGACAGGGGTTCGGCTACACCTTC. It is translated as CAWSVGQGFGYTF.

The rearrangement joins TRBV5-6 to TRBJ1-3; tentative D call: TRBD1 (6 bases). CDR1 SGHDT and CDR2 YYEEEE come from the germline V gene. With 2 bases removed from V and 6 bases from J, the gap between germline ends came to 12 bases. This CDR3 has 14 amino acids. The CDR3 spells CASSFSGHLNTIYF. The CDR3 DNA is TGTGCCAGCAGCTTTTCGGGACACTTAAACACCATATATTTT.

The chain recombines TRBV7-9 with TRBJ1-2; 9 positions match TRBD1. Per germline, CDR1 SEHNR and CDR2 FQNEAQ (reference sequence). Trimming removed 5 bases from V and 6 bases from J; junction bases left unmatched: 16. The CDR3 sequence is 17 residues long. DNA for the CDR3: TGTGCCAGCAGCGCTGATACGGGACAGGGACACTATCATGGCTACACCTTC. It codes for CASSADTGQGHYHGYTF. The whole variable domain, remainder taken from reference TRBV7-9 and TRBJ1-2, is DTGVSQNPRHKITKRGQNVTFRCDPISEHNRLYWYRQTLGQGPEFLTYFQNEAQLEKSRLLSDRFSAERPKGSFSTLEIQRTEQGDSAMYLCASSADTGQGHYHGYTFGSGTRLTVV.

The genes are TRBV6-5 and TRBJ2-1; no clear D gene. Germline CDR1 MNHEY, CDR2 SVGAGI. Trimming removed 0 bases at V and 6 bases at J, with 12 bases between. This CDR3 region has 15 residues. This CDR3 is CASSYSRVQINEQFF. In DNA, the CDR3 is TGTGCCAGCAGTTACTCGAGAGTACAGATCAATGAGCAGTTCTTC.

The J gene is TRBJ2-5, the V gene TRBV6-1; 9 bases are shared with TRBD2. Germline CDR1 is MNHNS and CDR2 is SASEGT. The CDR3 runs 13 residues. The junction had 5 bases not matched to a gene; V was cut back by 7 bases and J by 5 bases. The DNA of the CDR3 is TGTGCCAGCATGGTAGCGGGGGCGGAGACCCAGTACTTC. Protein sequence: CASMVAGAETQYF.

This clone was recorded a few times. The chain has TRBV10-2 and TRBJ2-5; unclear D gene. The V and J ends lost 6 bases and 4 bases respectively, with 15 bases between them. Germline lookup yields CDR1 WSHSY and CDR2 SAAADI. This CDR3 has 14 residues. The CDR3 region has the DNA TGCGCCAGCAGAGGGTCAGTTACGGGAGAGACCCAGTACTTC. Translating it yields CASRGSVTGETQYF.

This rearrangement joins TRBV7-6 to TRBJ2-5; 9 bases are a match to TRBD1. V dropped 2 bases and J dropped 2; count of bases not matched to a gene: 6. Germline V lookup: CDR1 SGHVS, CDR2 FNYEAQ. The CDR3 totals 16 residues. Here the CDR3 DNA reads TGTGCCAGCAGCTTACCGAGACAGGGGGTACAAGAGACCCAGTACTTC. It is translated as CASSLPRQGVQETQYF.